This T cell receptor beta chain was recovered during a study of blood T cell repertoires in COVID-19. Study context: Samples of COVID-19 (acute and convalescent) were obtained from the United States, Italy and Spain.

CDR3 length equals 13 residues. The germline V and J ends were trimmed by 4 bases and 4 bases, with 11 bases remaining between them. Germline-derived CDR1 and CDR2 are SGHNT and YYREEE (reference sequence). The data were produced by immunoSEQ multiplex PCR, yet TCRdb's version contains in-frame clones alone and is incomplete. The sample consists of roughly 100,000 clones, around 90% of them appearing once. The receptor's source is a woman aged 50 to 60 with COVID-19, enrolled during active disease. The chain uses TRBV5-4 and TRBJ1-2; D remains unclear. The sample consisted of peripheral blood. Written as DNA, the CDR3 is TGTGCCAGCAGCCGGGAGGTAATCTATGGCTACACCTTC. Amino acid sequence: CASSREVIYGYTF.